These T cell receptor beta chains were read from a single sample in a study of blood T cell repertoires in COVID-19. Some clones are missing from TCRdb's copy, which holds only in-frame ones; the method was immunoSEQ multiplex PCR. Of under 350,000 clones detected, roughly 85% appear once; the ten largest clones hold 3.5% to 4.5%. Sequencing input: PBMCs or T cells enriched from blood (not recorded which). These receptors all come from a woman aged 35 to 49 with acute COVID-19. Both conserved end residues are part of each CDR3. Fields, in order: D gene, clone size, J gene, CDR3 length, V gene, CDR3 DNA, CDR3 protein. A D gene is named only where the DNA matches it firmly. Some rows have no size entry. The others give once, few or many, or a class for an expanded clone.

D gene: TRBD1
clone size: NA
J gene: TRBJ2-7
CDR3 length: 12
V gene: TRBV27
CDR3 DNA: TGTGCCAGCAGATCGACAGGGCCCGAGCAGTACTTC
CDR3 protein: CASRSTGPEQYF

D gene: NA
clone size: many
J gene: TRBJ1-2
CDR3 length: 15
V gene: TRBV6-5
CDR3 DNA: TGTGCCAGCAGTCGAGCGGACAGCACGCACTATGGCTACACCTTC
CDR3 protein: CASSRADSTHYGYTF

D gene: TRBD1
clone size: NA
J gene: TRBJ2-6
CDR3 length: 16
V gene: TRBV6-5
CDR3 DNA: TGTGCCAGCAGTTACACAGGGGGCTCTGGGGCCAACGTCCTGACTTTC
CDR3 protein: CASSYTGGSGANVLTF

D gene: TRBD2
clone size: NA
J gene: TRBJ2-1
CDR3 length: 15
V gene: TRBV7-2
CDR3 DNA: TGTGCCAGCAGCGGGACTAGCGGGCGGTTCAATGAGCAGTTCTTC
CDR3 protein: CASSGTSGRFNEQFF

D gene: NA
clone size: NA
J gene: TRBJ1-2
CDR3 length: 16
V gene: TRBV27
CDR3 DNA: TGTGCCAGCAGTTTATTCGGGGCAGGGGCGGGCTATGGCTACACCTTC
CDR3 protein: CASSLFGAGAGYGYTF

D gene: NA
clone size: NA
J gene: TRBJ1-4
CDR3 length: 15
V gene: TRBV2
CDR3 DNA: TGTGCCAGCAGTGGTAGGTCAGGAACTAATGAAAAACTGTTTTTT
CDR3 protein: CASSGRSGTNEKLFF

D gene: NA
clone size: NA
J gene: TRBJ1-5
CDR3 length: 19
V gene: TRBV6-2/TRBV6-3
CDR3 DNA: TGTGCCAGCAGCCGACCGGCCAGGGTCTCCGTCTATAGCAATCAGCCCCAGCATTTT
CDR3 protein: CASSRPARVSVYSNQPQHF

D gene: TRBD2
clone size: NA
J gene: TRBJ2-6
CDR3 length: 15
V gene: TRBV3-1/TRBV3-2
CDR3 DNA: TGTGCCAGCAGCAGCACTAGCGGGGGGGCCAACGTCCTGACTTTC
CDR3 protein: CASSSTSGGANVLTF

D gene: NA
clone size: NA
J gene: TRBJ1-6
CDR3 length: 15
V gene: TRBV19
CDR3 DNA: TGTGCCAGTAGTATAGATCGAACAGGGCGCTCACCCCTCCACTTT
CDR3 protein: CASSIDRTGRSPLHF

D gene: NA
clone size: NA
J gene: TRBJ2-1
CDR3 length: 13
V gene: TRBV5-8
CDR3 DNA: TGTGCCAGCAGCGCCCTATATTTGGATGAGCAGTTCTTC
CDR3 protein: CASSALYLDEQFF

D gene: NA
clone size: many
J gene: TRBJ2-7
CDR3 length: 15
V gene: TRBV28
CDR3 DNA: TGTGCCAGCAGCCTAGGGGGGGGCGTAGTCTACGAGCAGTACTTC
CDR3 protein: CASSLGGGVVYEQYF

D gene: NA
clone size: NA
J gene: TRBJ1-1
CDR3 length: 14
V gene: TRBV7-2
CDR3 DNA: TGTGCCAGCAGATCCGGACAGATGAACACTGAAGCTTTCTTT
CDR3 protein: CASRSGQMNTEAFF

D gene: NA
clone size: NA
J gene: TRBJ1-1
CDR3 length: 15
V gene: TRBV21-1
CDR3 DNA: TGTGCCAGCAGCCCCCGGACAGGGGAGAACACTGAAGCTTTCTTT
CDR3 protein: CASSPRTGENTEAFF

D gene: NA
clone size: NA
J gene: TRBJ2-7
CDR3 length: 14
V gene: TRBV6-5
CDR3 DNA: TGTGCCAGCAGTTACTCGAGACAGTCCTACGAGCAGTACTTC
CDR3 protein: CASSYSRQSYEQYF

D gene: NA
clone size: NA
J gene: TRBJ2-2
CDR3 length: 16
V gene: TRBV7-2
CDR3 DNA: TGTGCCAGCAGCTTAATGGGGGCGACGAACACCGGGGAGCTGTTTTTT
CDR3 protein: CASSLMGATNTGELFF

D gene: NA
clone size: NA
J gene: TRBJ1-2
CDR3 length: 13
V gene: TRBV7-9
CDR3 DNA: TGTGCCAGCAGCCCGGACATAAGCTGGGGCTACACCTTC
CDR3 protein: CASSPDISWGYTF

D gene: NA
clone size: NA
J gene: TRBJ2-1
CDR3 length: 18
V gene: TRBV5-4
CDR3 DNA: TGTGCCAGCAGCTCGGGACACCCATCATTAAGCTCCTACAATGAGCAGTTCTTC
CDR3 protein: CASSSGHPSLSSYNEQFF

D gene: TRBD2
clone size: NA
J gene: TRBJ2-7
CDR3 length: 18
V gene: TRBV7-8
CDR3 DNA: TGTGCCAGCAGCTTACGGACGCGCGGGAGCGGGAATCCGGGCGAGCAGTACTTC
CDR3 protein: CASSLRTRGSGNPGEQYF

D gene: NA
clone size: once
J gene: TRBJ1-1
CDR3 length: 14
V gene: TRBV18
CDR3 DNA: TGTGCCAGCTCACTTGGGACTGCGAACACTGAAGCTTTCTTT
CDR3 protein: CASSLGTANTEAFF

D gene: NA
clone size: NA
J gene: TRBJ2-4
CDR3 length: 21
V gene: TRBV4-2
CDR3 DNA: TGTGCCAGCAGCCAAGAGAGGTCCGAGGTCAATAGCGCCCCAGCCAAAAACATTCAGTACTTC
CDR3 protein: CASSQERSEVNSAPAKNIQYF

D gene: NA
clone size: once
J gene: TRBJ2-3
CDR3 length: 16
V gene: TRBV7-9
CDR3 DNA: TGTGCCAGCAGCTTCCGGACTCCCATTAGCACAGATACGCAGTATTTT
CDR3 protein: CASSFRTPISTDTQYF

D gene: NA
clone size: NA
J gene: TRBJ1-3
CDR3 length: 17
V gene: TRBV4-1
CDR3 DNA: TGCGCCAGCAGCCCGGCGGGGGCTACGATCTCTGGAAACACCATATATTTT
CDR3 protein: CASSPAGATISGNTIYF

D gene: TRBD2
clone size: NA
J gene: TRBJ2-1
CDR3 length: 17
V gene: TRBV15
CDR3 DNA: TGTGCCACCAGCAGAGATGGCCGAGCGGGAGAATACAATGAGCAGTTCTTC
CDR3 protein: CATSRDGRAGEYNEQFF

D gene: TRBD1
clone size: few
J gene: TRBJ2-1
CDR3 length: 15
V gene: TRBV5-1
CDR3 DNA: TGCGCCAGCAGCCGGGACAGGGGTGACTACAATGAGCAGTTCTTC
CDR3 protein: CASSRDRGDYNEQFF

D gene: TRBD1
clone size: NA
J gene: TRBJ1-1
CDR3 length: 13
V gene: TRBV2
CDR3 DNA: TGTGCCAGCAGTGTGGGACAGGTGGGTGAAGCTTTCTTT
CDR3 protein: CASSVGQVGEAFF

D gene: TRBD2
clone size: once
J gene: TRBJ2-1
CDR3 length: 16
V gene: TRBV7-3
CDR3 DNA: TGTGCCAGCAGCTTAATGGCTAGCGGTGCCTACAATGAGCAGTTCTTC
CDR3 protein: CASSLMASGAYNEQFF

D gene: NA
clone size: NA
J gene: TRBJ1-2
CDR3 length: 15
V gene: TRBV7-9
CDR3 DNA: TGTGCCAGCAGCTTGGGGACAACTACCCTCTATGGCTACACCTTC
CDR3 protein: CASSLGTTTLYGYTF

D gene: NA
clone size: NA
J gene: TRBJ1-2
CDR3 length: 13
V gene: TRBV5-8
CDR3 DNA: TGTGCCAGCAGCTTCCAGGGGAGTTATGGCTACACCTTC
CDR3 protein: CASSFQGSYGYTF

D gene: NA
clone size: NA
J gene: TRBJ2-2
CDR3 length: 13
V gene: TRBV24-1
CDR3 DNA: TGTGCCACCTCGAGGCGGGACACCGGGGAGCTGTTTTTT
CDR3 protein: CATSRRDTGELFF

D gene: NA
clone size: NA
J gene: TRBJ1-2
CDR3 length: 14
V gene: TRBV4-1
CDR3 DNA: TGCGCCAGCAGCCAAGAGGAAGGGGCGAATGGCTACACCTTC
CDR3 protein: CASSQEEGANGYTF

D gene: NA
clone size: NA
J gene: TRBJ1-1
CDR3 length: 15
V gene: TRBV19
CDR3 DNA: TGTGCCAGTAGTATAGCTCAGGCCGCCAGCACTGAAGCTTTCTTT
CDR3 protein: CASSIAQAASTEAFF

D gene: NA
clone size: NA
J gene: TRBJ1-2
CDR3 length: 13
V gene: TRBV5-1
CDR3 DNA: TGCGCCAGCAGCATGGGAGGATCGGGTGGCTACACCTTC
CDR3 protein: CASSMGGSGGYTF

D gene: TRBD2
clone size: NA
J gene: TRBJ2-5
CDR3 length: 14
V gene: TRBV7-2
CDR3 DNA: TGTGCCAGCAGCTTAGGCGGGGGGGCCTCGGCCCAGTACTTC
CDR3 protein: CASSLGGGASAQYF

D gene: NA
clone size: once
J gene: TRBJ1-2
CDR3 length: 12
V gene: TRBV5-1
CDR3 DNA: TGCGCCAGCAGCTCTGGAGTCTATGGCTACACCTTC
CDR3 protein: CASSSGVYGYTF

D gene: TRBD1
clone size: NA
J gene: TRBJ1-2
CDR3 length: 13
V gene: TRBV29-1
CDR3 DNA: TGCAGCGTGGCGACAGGGTCGGGGTATGGCTACACCTTC
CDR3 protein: CSVATGSGYGYTF

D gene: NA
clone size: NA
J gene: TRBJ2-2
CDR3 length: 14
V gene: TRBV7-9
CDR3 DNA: TGTGCCAGCAGCTTCAGCGGGAACACCGGGGAGCTGTTTTTT
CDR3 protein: CASSFSGNTGELFF

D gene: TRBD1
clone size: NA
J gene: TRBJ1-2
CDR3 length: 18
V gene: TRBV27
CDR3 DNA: TGTGCCAGCAGTTTATCCCGATCTCCCGGCGGACAGGCTTATGGCTACACCTTC
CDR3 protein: CASSLSRSPGGQAYGYTF

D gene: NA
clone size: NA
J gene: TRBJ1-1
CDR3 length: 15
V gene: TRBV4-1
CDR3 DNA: TGCGCCAGCAGCCAACAGCAGGCTTCTAACACTGAAGCTTTCTTT
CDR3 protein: CASSQQQASNTEAFF

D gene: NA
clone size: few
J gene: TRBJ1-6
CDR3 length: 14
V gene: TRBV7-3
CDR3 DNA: TGTGCCAGCAGCTATGGGGGGGTTGGTTCACCCCTCCACTTT
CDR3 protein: CASSYGGVGSPLHF

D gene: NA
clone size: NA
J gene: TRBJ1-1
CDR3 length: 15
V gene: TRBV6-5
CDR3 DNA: TGTGCCAGCAGACCATCTGGGGGGGCAGTTACTGAAGCTTTCTTT
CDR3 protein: CASRPSGGAVTEAFF

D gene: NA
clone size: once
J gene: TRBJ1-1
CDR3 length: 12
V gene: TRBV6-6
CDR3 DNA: TGTGCCAGCAGTCGATCGGACAGTGAAGCTTTCTTT
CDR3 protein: CASSRSDSEAFF

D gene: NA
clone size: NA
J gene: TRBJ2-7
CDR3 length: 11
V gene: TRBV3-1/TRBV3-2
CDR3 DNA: TGTGCCAGCAGCTCCCCCCTAGAGCAGTACTTC
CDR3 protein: CASSSPLEQYF

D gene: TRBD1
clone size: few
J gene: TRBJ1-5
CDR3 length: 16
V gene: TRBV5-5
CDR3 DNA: TGTGCCAGCAGCTCGGTGACAGGGAGTGGCAATCAGCCCCAGCATTTT
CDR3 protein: CASSSVTGSGNQPQHF

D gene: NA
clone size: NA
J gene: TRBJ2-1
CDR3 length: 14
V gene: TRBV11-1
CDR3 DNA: TGTGCCAGCAGCTTAGTCTACGGGTACAATGAGCAGTTCTTC
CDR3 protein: CASSLVYGYNEQFF

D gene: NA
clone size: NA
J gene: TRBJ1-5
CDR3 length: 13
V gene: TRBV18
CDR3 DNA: TGTGCCAGCTCATTAGACAGTAATCAGCCCCAGCATTTT
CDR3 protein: CASSLDSNQPQHF

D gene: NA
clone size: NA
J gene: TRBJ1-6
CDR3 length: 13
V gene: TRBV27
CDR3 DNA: TGTGCCAGCAGTTCACACCCCCGGGACATCCTCCACTTT
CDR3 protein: CASSSHPRDILHF

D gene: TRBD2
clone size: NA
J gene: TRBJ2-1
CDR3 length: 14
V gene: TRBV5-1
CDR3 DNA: TGCGCCAGCAGCTTGGCGGAGGGAGGGATCCTCCCGTTCTTC
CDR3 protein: CASSLAEGGILPFF

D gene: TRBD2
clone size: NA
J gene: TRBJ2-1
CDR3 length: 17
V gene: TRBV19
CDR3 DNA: TGTGCCAGTAGTTCCCCCTCTAGCGGGAGTCTTAGGAATGAGCAGTTCTTC
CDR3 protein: CASSSPSSGSLRNEQFF

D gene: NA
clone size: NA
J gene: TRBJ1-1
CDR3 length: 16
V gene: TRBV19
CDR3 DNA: TGTGCCAGTAGTATGCAATCCCCACTACAGGGTGGAGAAGCTTTCTTT
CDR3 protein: CASSMQSPLQGGEAFF

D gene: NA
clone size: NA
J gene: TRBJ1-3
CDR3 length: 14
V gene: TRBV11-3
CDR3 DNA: TGTGCCAGCAGCTTACGAGGAGCTGGAAACACCATATATTTT
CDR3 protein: CASSLRGAGNTIYF

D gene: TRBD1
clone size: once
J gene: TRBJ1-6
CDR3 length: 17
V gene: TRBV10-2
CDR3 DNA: TGCGCCAGCAGTGAGTCGTCAGGGGGCGCGTATAATTCACCCCTCCACTTT
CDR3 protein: CASSESSGGAYNSPLHF

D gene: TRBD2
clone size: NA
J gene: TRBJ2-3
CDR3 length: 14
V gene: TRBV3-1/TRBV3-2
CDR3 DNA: TGTGCCAGCAGTTTAGCGGGGGGGACAGATACGCAGTATTTT
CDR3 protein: CASSLAGGTDTQYF

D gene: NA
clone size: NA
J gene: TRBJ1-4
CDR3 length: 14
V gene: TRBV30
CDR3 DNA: TGTGCCTGGCCCCGGGGGGCCTTGGGGGAAAAACTGTTTTTT
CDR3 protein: CAWPRGALGEKLFF

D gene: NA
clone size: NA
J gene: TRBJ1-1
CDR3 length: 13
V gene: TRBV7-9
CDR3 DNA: TGTGCCAGCGTTCTCAGGGGAGACACTGAAGCTTTCTTT
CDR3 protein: CASVLRGDTEAFF